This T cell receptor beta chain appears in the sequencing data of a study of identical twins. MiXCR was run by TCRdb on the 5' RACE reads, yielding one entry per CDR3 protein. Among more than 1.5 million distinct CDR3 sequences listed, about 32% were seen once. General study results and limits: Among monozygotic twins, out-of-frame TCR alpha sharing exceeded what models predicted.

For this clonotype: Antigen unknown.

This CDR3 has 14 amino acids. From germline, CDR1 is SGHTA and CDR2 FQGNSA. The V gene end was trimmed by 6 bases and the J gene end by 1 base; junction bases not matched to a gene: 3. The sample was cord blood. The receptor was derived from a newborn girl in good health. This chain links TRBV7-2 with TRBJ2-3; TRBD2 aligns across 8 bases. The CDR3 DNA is TGTGCCAGCAGACACGGGGGGGGCACAGATACGCAGTATTTT. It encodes CASRHGGGTDTQYF.